Listed below are T cell receptor beta chains from one sample, sequenced in a study of shared clonotypes between healthy human individuals. Here immunoSEQ multiplex PCR was the method, and the copy in TCRdb shows in-frame clones only, minus some. There are around 2,100,000 clones in the sample; about 95% occur only once, and roughly 1% lies in the top ten. Sequences were obtained from naive CD8+ T cells sorted from blood. These receptors were taken from a man aged 18 to 30 in good health. Each CDR3 is given with its conserved first and last residue. A D gene is named only where the DNA matches it firmly. Expanded clones are given a class, and other clones once, few, many or no size at all.

D	V	J	length	size	DNA	CDR3
NA	TRBV4-3	TRBJ1-6	16	NA	TGCGCCAGCAGCCGACTAACGGGGGACGATAATTCACCCCTCCACTTT	CASSRLTGDDNSPLHF
TRBD1	TRBV9	TRBJ1-4	15	NA	TGTGCCAGCAGCCCCGACAGGGTAGGCAATGAAAAACTGTTTTTT	CASSPDRVGNEKLFF
NA	TRBV4-3	TRBJ1-5	14	once	TGCGCCAGCAGCCAAGATTTGGGGGCACAGCCCCAGCATTTT	CASSQDLGAQPQHF
NA	TRBV28	TRBJ2-3	13	NA	TGTGCCAGCAGTTTGTCGGTAGTAGATACGCAGTATTTT	CASSLSVVDTQYF
NA	TRBV27	TRBJ1-1	14	NA	TGTGCCAGCAGTTATATACAGGGAGACGCTGAAGCTTTCTTT	CASSYIQGDAEAFF
NA	TRBV4-3	TRBJ2-5	14	NA	TGCGCCAGCAGCCAAGAAGGGCAGCAAGAGACCCAGTACTTC	CASSQEGQQETQYF
NA	TRBV19	TRBJ2-1	12	once	TGTGCCAGTAGTCTGGGTCTCAAGGAGCAGTTCTTC	CASSLGLKEQFF
NA	TRBV1	TRBJ2-7	18	NA	TGCACCAGCAGCCAAGCCCCCGCGGGGGCCCTTGGGACCTACGAGCAGTACTTC	CTSSQAPAGALGTYEQYF
NA	TRBV6-5	TRBJ1-1	13	NA	TGTGCCAGCAGTTACATGGGGAACACTGAAGCTTTCTTT	CASSYMGNTEAFF
NA	TRBV15	TRBJ2-1	16	NA	TGTGCCACCAGCAGCCTAGCGTCCGGTCCTTACAATGAGCAGTTCTTC	CATSSLASGPYNEQFF
NA	TRBV9	TRBJ2-2	15	NA	TGTGCCAGCAGCGTAGCGGGTTCCGGACTCGACGAGCTGTTTTTT	CASSVAGSGLDELFF
NA	TRBV6-6	TRBJ1-4	11	NA	TGTGCCACTCAGGGAGATGAAAAACTGTTTTTT	CATQGDEKLFF
TRBD1	TRBV27	TRBJ2-7	16	NA	TGTGCCAGCAGTTTCCTAACGGGACAGGGTACCTACGAGCAGTACTTC	CASSFLTGQGTYEQYF
NA	TRBV28	TRBJ1-4	15	NA	TGTGCCAGCAGTACTGCAGGAGCACCTAATGAAAAACTGTTTTTT	CASSTAGAPNEKLFF
NA	TRBV6-5	TRBJ1-6	13	NA	TGTGCCAGCAGTTACCAGGGAAATTCACCCCTCCACTTT	CASSYQGNSPLHF
NA	TRBV29-1	TRBJ2-1	13	once	TGCAGCTCCCGGTCGGACGGAAACAATGAGCAGTTCTTC	CSSRSDGNNEQFF
NA	TRBV6-5	TRBJ1-1	14	NA	TGTGCCAGCAGGCCCCAGGACCGGGTCACTGAAGCTTTCTTT	CASRPQDRVTEAFF
TRBD2	TRBV19	TRBJ2-7	15	NA	TGTGCCAGTAGTATAGACGCGGGGGGGCCCTACGAGCAGTACTTC	CASSIDAGGPYEQYF
NA	TRBV29-1	TRBJ1-1	14	NA	TGCAGCGTTGAAGATGGACATTTGAACACTGAAGCTTTCTTT	CSVEDGHLNTEAFF
TRBD1	TRBV27	TRBJ1-4	15	NA	TGTGCCAGCAGTCCGCTCCCAACAGGGGGGGAAAAACTGTTTTTT	CASSPLPTGGEKLFF
TRBD1	TRBV5-8	TRBJ2-7	15	once	TGTGCCAGCAGCTTGGAAGGGCAGGGGGCCGACGAGCAGTACTTC	CASSLEGQGADEQYF
NA	TRBV2	TRBJ2-7	13	NA	TGTGCCAGCAGTGAGCCTCTCTCCTACGAGCAGTACTTC	CASSEPLSYEQYF
TRBD2	TRBV9	TRBJ2-1	16	NA	TGTGCCAGCAGCGGACATCTAGCGGGAAGCTACAATGAGCAGTTCTTC	CASSGHLAGSYNEQFF
TRBD2	TRBV7-9	TRBJ2-1	15	NA	TGTGCCAGCAGCCTAAGCGGGGGGGTTTACAATGAGCAGTTCTTC	CASSLSGGVYNEQFF
NA	TRBV5-6	TRBJ1-1	18	NA	TGTGCCAGCAGCTTAAACAGAGCCCTTTTCTTGTCGAACACTGAAGCTTTCTTT	CASSLNRALFLSNTEAFF
NA	TRBV6-5	TRBJ2-3	13	NA	TGTGCCAGCAGTTACTCCGCGCAAGATACGCAGTATTTT	CASSYSAQDTQYF
TRBD1	TRBV7-9	TRBJ2-7	14	NA	TGTGCCAGCAGCACCTTAGACAGGGACTACGAGCAGTACTTC	CASSTLDRDYEQYF
NA	TRBV14	TRBJ2-6	16	once	TGTGCCAGCAGCCAAGTTGGTTTCTCTGGGGCCAACGTCCTGACTTTC	CASSQVGFSGANVLTF
NA	TRBV6-1	TRBJ2-7	13	NA	TGTGCCAGCAGAAGGGACAACTCCTACGAGCAGTACTTC	CASRRDNSYEQYF
TRBD2	TRBV7-8	TRBJ2-7	16	once	TGTGCCAGCAGCTCCTTAGCGGGAGGGCCAACCTACGAGCAGTACTTC	CASSSLAGGPTYEQYF
TRBD1	TRBV9	TRBJ2-1	15	NA	TGTGCCAGCAGCGCGGGACAGGGGGCATTGGATGAGCAGTTCTTC	CASSAGQGALDEQFF
TRBD2	TRBV7-7	TRBJ2-5	16	NA	TGTGCTAGCAGCTTAGTAGCGGGAGAGGGGAAGGAGACCCAGTACTTC	CASSLVAGEGKETQYF
NA	TRBV4-1	TRBJ2-6	16	NA	TGCGCCAGCAGCCAATTGCCCCACTTGGGGGCCAACGTCCTGACTTTC	CASSQLPHLGANVLTF
NA	TRBV7-9	TRBJ2-7	15	NA	TGTGCCAGCAGCTCAGGTAGGGGGGGTTCCTACGAGCAGTACTTC	CASSSGRGGSYEQYF
NA	TRBV11-2	TRBJ2-5	11	NA	TGTGCCCATGGGTCTGGGGAGACCCAGTACTTC	CAHGSGETQYF
NA	TRBV19	TRBJ2-2	13	NA	TGCGCCATGCGGGGAACGAACACCGGGGAGCTGTTTTTT	CAMRGTNTGELFF
NA	TRBV5-1	TRBJ2-5	18	NA	TGCGCCAGCAGCTGGGGGGACCAACAGGGGCCGTACCAAGAGACCCAGTACTTC	CASSWGDQQGPYQETQYF
NA	TRBV27	TRBJ2-5	15	NA	TGTGCCAGCAGTTTAGGGGCGGGATACCAAGAGACCCAGTACTTC	CASSLGAGYQETQYF
TRBD1	TRBV5-5	TRBJ1-5	16	NA	TGTGCCAGCAGCCAGACAGGGTGGGATAGCAATCAGCCCCAGCATTTT	CASSQTGWDSNQPQHF
NA	TRBV13	TRBJ1-1	15	once	TGTGCCAGCAGCCTGGCCACAGGGACGAACACTGAAGCTTTCTTT	CASSLATGTNTEAFF
TRBD1	TRBV6-1	TRBJ1-1	13	NA	TGTGCCAGCAGTGAACCCGGACAGGGTGAAGCTTTCTTT	CASSEPGQGEAFF
NA	TRBV15	TRBJ1-4	17	NA	TGTGCCACCAGCAGAGGTGACCCAGCCCAGGGAGATGAAAAACTGTTTTTT	CATSRGDPAQGDEKLFF
NA	TRBV4-1	TRBJ1-2	14	NA	TGCGCCAGCAGCCAAGATGGGTCAGGGGATCGCTACACCTTC	CASSQDGSGDRYTF
NA	TRBV7-6	TRBJ1-1	13	NA	TGTGCCAGCAGCCCGCCGGCGGGCACTGAAGCTTTCTTT	CASSPPAGTEAFF
TRBD2	TRBV7-6	TRBJ2-3	17	NA	TGTGCCAGCAGGTTGACTAGCGGGGGACTTAGCACAGATACGCAGTATTTT	CASRLTSGGLSTDTQYF
TRBD1	TRBV6-5	TRBJ2-1	13	once	TGTGCCAGCAGTAAACTCCAGGGGGCAAGCGACTTCTTC	CASSKLQGASDFF
TRBD1	TRBV6-5	TRBJ1-5	13	NA	TGTGCCAGCAGCAGACAGGGTGGTCAGCCCCAGCATTTT	CASSRQGGQPQHF
NA	TRBV6-5	TRBJ1-2	12	NA	TGTGCCAGCAGCTATGGGGAGGGTCGCTACACCTTC	CASSYGEGRYTF
TRBD2	TRBV29-1	TRBJ2-3	14	NA	TGCAGCGTTGCGGGGGGGTCTAGCACAGATACGCAGTATTTT	CSVAGGSSTDTQYF
NA	TRBV4-3	TRBJ2-3	15	NA	TGCGCCAGCAGCCAAGCACTGGCTAGCACAGATACGCAGTATTTT	CASSQALASTDTQYF
NA	TRBV7-2	TRBJ2-2	14	NA	TGTGCCAGCAGCTTAGAGGTTGCTTCGGGGGAGCTGTTTTTT	CASSLEVASGELFF
NA	TRBV27	TRBJ2-7	14	NA	TGTGCCAGCAGTTTTCTCGGACGGAACTACGAGCAGTACTTC	CASSFLGRNYEQYF
NA	TRBV2	TRBJ2-7	13	NA	TGTGCCAGCAGTGACGGGGTGGTCTACGAGCAGTACTTC	CASSDGVVYEQYF